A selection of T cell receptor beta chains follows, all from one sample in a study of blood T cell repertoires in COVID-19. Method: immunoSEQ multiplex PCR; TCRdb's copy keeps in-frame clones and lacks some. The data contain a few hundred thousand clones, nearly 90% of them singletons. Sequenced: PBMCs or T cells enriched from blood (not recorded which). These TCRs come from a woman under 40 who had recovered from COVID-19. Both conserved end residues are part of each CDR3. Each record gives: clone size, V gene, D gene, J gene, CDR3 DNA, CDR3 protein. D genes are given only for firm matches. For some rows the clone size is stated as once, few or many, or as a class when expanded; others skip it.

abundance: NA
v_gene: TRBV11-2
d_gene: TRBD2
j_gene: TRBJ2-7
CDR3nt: TGTGCCAGCAGCTTAGTCGGGGGGGATCAGGGCGAGCAGTACTTC
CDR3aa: CASSLVGGDQGEQYF

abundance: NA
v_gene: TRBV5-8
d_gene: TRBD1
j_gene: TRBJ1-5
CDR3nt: TGTGCCAGCAGCTCAGCCGGACAGGGAGGAAATCAGCCCCAGCATTTT
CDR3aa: CASSSAGQGGNQPQHF

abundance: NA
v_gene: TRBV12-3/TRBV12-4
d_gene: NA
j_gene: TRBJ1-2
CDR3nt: TGTGCCAGCAGTCCTTTGGGGGCCCGGTGGCACACCTTC
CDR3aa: CASSPLGARWHTF

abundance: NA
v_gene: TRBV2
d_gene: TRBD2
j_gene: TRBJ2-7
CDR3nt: TGTGCCAGCAGTGCGGTCGGAGCGGGGGGTTACCCCTACGAGCAGTACTTC
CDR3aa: CASSAVGAGGYPYEQYF

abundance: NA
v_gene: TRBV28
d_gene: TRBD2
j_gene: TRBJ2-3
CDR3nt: TGTGCCAGCATGACTAGCGGCACAGATACGCAGTATTTT
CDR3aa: CASMTSGTDTQYF

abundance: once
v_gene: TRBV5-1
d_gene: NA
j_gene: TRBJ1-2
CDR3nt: TGCGCCAGCAGCCAGCCGGGGCGGGAATCGGGCTACACCTTC
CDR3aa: CASSQPGRESGYTF

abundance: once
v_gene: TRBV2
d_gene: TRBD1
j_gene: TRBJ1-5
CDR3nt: TGTGCCAGCAGGGAAACATCCGGGACAGGGGTTCAGCCCCAGCATTTT
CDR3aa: CASRETSGTGVQPQHF

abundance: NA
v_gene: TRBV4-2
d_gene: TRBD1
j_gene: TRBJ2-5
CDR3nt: TGTGCCAGCAGCCAGGGGACAGGGGAGGGAGAGACCCAGTACTTC
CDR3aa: CASSQGTGEGETQYF

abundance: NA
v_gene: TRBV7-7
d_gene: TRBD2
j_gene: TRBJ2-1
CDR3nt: TGTGCTAGCAGCCGCTCTAGCGGGAGCTCCTACAATGAGCAGTTCTTC
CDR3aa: CASSRSSGSSYNEQFF

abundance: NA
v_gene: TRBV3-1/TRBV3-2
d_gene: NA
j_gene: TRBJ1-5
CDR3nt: TGTGCCAGCAGCCAAGATGGGGCAAGCAATCAGCCCCAGCATTTT
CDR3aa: CASSQDGASNQPQHF

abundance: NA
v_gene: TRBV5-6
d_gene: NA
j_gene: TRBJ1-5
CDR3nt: TGTGCCAGCAGCTCCAAGTTTTCCAGTGGCAATCAGCCCCAGCATTTT
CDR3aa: CASSSKFSSGNQPQHF

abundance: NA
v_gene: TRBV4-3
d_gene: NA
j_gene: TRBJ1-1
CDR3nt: TGCGCCAGCAGCCAGGTGTTTCGGGGGAACACTGAAGCTTTCTTT
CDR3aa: CASSQVFRGNTEAFF

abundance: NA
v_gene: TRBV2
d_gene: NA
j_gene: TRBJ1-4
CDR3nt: TGTGCCAGCATGGGACACTCAATGGGACTGTTTTTT
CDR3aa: CASMGHSMGLFF

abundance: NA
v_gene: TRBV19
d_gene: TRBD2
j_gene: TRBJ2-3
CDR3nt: TGTGCCAGTAGTATAGCCTCCACCTGGCGGGGGGGCGAGGTAGATACGCAGTATTTT
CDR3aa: CASSIASTWRGGEVDTQYF

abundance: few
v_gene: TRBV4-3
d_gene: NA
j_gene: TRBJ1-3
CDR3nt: TGCGCCAGCAGCCAAGATTCGGGCAGGGAGGACGTATATTTT
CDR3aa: CASSQDSGREDVYF

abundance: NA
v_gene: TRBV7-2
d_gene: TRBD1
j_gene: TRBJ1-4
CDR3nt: TGTGCCAGCAGCCCACGACAGGGTGGGAAACTGTTTTTT
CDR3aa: CASSPRQGGKLFF

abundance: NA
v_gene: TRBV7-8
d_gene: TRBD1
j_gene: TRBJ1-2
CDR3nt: TGTGCCAGCAGCGCACAGGGGTCTATCTATGGCTACACCTTC
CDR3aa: CASSAQGSIYGYTF

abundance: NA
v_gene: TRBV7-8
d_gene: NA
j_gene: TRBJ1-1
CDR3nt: TGTGCCAGCAGCGGGCGGGAGGGAACGTCTGAAGCTTTCTTT
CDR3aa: CASSGREGTSEAFF

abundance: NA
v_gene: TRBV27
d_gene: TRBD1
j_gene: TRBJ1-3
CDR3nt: TGTGCCAGCAGAGGGGGCGGCTCTGGAAACACCATATATTTT
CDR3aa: CASRGGGSGNTIYF

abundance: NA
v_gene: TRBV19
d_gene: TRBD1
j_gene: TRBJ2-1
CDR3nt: TGTGCCAGTAGTATCCCGGGGACAGGGGGCAATGAGCAGTTCTTC
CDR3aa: CASSIPGTGGNEQFF

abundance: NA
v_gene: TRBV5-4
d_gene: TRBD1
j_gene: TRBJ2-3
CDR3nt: TGTGCCAGCAGTTTCGAGGGGGCGCGAGATACGCAGTATTTT
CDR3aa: CASSFEGARDTQYF

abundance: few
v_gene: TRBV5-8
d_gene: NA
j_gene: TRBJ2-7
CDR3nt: TGTGCCAGCAGCAAGCGCTCCGGGACCGCTGCCCTGCGGGGCTACGAGCAGTACTTC
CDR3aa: CASSKRSGTAALRGYEQYF

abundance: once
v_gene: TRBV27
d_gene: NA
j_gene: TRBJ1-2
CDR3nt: TGTGCCAGCAGTTTAGACAGCGCCTATGGCTACACCTTC
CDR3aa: CASSLDSAYGYTF

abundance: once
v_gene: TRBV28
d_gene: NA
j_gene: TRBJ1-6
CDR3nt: TGTGCCAGCAGTTTGAGAGGACAGCTTAACTATAATTCACCCCTCCACTTT
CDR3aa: CASSLRGQLNYNSPLHF

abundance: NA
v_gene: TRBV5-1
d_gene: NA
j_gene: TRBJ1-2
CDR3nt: TGCGCCAGCACCCCGGCCCCAGGGGACTATGGCTACACCTTC
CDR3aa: CASTPAPGDYGYTF

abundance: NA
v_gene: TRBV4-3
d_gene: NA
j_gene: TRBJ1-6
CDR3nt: TGCGCCAGCGGGGAGTCCTATAATTCACCCCTCCACTTT
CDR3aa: CASGESYNSPLHF

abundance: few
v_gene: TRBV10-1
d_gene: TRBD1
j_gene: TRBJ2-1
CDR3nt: TGCGCCAGCAGTGAGACAGGGGGCATCTACAATGAGCAGTTCTTC
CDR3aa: CASSETGGIYNEQFF

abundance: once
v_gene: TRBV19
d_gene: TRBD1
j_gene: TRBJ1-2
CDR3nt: TGTGCCAGTAGCCCTACCGTGGACAGGGGTAATGGCTACACCTTC
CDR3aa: CASSPTVDRGNGYTF

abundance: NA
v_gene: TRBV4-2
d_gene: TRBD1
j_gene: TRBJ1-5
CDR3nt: TGTGCCAGCAGCCGAGACGTGGGACAGGGCAATCAGCCCCAGCATTTT
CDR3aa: CASSRDVGQGNQPQHF

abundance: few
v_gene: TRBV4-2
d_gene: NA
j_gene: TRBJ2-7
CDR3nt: TGTGCCAGCAGCCAAGATCCTCAAGGGGTGTCCAACGAGCAGTACTTC
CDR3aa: CASSQDPQGVSNEQYF

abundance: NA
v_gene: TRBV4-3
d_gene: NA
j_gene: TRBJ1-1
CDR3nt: TGCGCCAGCAGCCAAGATCTGGTGACTCCCGGGGGAGCTTTCTTT
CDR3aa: CASSQDLVTPGGAFF

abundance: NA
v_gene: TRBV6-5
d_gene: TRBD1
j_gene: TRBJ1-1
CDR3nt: TGTGCCAGCAGTTACTTTCCGACAGGGGGCACTGAAGCTTTCTTT
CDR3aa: CASSYFPTGGTEAFF

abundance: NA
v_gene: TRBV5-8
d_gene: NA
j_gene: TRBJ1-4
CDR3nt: TGTGCCAGCAGCTCCAGGGACTTTGTCCCCGAAAAACTGTTTTTT
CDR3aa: CASSSRDFVPEKLFF

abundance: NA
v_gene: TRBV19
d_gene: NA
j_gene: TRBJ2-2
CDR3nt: TGTGCCAGTAGTATAGTTTTCGGGGGTTCGAGAACCGGGGAGCTGTTTTTT
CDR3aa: CASSIVFGGSRTGELFF

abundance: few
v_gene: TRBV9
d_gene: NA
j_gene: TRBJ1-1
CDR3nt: TGTGCCAGCAGCCTCTTGGGGCCTCACACTGAAGCTTTCTTT
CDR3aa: CASSLLGPHTEAFF

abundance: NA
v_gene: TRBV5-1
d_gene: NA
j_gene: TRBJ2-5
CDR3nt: TGCGCCAGCAGCGGGCAGGGGAATTTTCAAGAGACCCAGTACTTC
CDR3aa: CASSGQGNFQETQYF

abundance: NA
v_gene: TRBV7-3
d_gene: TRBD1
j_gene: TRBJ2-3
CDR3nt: TGTGCCAGCAGCTTAGGGACAGGGGCTTCAGGTACGCAGTATTTT
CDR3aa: CASSLGTGASGTQYF

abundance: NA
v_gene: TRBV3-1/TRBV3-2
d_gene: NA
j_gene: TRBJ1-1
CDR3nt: TGTGCCAGCAGCCCATATCCAAGAGTCGGAGCTGAAGCTTTCTTT
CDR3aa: CASSPYPRVGAEAFF

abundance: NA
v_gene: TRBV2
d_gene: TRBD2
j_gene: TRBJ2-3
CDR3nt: TGTGCCAGCAGTGAAATCGGGGGGGGCACAGATACGCAGTATTTT
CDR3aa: CASSEIGGGTDTQYF

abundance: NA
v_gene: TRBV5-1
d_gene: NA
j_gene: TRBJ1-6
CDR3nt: TGCGCCAGCAGCTTGATATCAGGTCAGAATTCACCCCTCCACTTT
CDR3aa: CASSLISGQNSPLHF

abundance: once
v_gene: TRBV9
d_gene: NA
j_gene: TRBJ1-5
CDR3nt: TGTGCCAGCAGCGTAGGACAGATGAATCAGCCCCAGCATTTT
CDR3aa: CASSVGQMNQPQHF

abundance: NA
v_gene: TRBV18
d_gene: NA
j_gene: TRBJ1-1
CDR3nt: TGTGCCAGCTCACCATCGCAGGGATTCAACACTGAAGCTTTCTTT
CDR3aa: CASSPSQGFNTEAFF

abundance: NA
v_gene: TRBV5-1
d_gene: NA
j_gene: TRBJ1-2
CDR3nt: TGCGCCAGCAGCGTAGCCGCGGGGGATGGCGATGGCTACACCTTC
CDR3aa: CASSVAAGDGDGYTF